The T cell receptor (beta chain) described here comes from a study of control samples from healthy donors and cancer patients. Sequencing used immunoSEQ multiplex PCR; TCRdb keeps in-frame clones, though not all of them. Altogether tens of thousands of clones are present, about nine tenths being singletons, with the ten largest covering about 16%. The length of the CDR3 is 12 residues. Trimming shortened V by 6 bases and J by 4 bases, and 10 bases separated the two germline ends. CDR1 is SGDLS, CDR2 YYNGEE, per germline. Material: blood. The TCR sequence derives from a man aged 45-65 years in good health. This chain joins TRBV9 and TRBJ1-1, with D uncertain. CDR3 in DNA: TGTGCCAGCACGAAAGCGGTCACTGAAGCTTTCTTT. Translating it yields CASTKAVTEAFF. The variable domain in full, completed from reference TRBV9 and TRBJ1-1, reads DSGVTQTPKHLITATGQRVTLRCSPRSGDLSVYWYQQSLDQGLQFLIQYYNGEERAKGNILERFSAQQFPDLHSELNLSSLELGDSALYFCASTKAVTEAFFGQGTRLTVV.